The source of this T cell receptor beta chain is a study of blood T cell repertoires in COVID-19. The count of this clone is one. CDR3 size: 14 residues. V trimming: 8 bases; J trimming: 0 bases; junction bases outside the gene matches: 6. The germline V gene encodes CDR1 LNHDA and CDR2 SQIVND (reference sequence). Data came from immunoSEQ multiplex PCR; TCRdb stores just in-frame clones and leaves some out. The sample has about 40,000 clones; roughly 80% are singletons. The chain recombines TRBV19 with TRBJ2-7, with 8 bases fitting TRBD2. Sequencing was performed on peripheral blood. This sequence was found in a woman older than 75 with acute or convalescent COVID-19. CDR3 in DNA: TGTGCCAGTTCCGATAGCGGGAACTCCTACGAGCAGTACTTC. It is translated as CASSDSGNSYEQYF.